This T cell receptor beta chain was observed in a study of sequential checkpoint blockade in melanoma. This clone appeared once. Data came from immunoSEQ multiplex PCR; TCRdb stores just in-frame clones and leaves some out. Found here are 4,000 to 5,000 clones, about 40% of them singletons; the top ten hold 5.5% to 8.5%. The treatment: randomized to nivolumab then ipilimumab (arm A) or the reverse (arm B). The J segment lost 5 bases and the V segment lost 6 bases, leaving 5 bases of the junction unmatched. CDR3 size: 14 residues. Looked up from germline, CDR1 is SQVTM and CDR2 is ANQGSEA. The receptor was derived from a human donor with melanoma. Sequencing was performed on tumor tissue (inferred from file names), taken from a patient given nivolumab and ipilimumab in sequence. The rearrangement uses TRBV29-1 and TRBJ2-7; TRBD2 agrees at 15 bases. Here the CDR3 reads CSVGLAGGPNEQYF. The CDR3 nucleotides are TGCAGCGTAGGACTAGCGGGAGGGCCGAACGAGCAGTACTTC.